The 21 T cell receptor beta chains given below trace back to one sample, sequenced in a study of blood T cell repertoires in COVID-19. Only in-frame clones appear in the TCRdb table, and some are missing; sequencing was by immunoSEQ multiplex PCR. This table has over 50,000 clones, approximately 80% appearing once. The sequencing sample was made of PBMCs or T cells enriched from blood (not recorded which). The receptors come from a woman aged 40 to 50 with acute COVID-19.

Remarks on this clone: The junction does not match germline at one end; this may be a read error. The V and J genes are TRBV2 and TRBJ1-4, with D perhaps TRBD1 (6 bases). Germline lookup yields CDR1 SNHLY and CDR2 FYNNEI. There are 17 residues in the CDR3. The CDR3 sequence is CASSDPLRLRRGEELFF. CDR3 nucleotide sequence: TGTGCCAGCAGTGACCCCCTCCGACTCCGCAGGGGTGAAGAACTGTTTTTT.

The chain recombines TRBV20-1 with TRBJ2-1, with D perhaps TRBD1 (5 bases). The CDR3 spans 13 residues. The germline gives CDR1 DFQATT, CDR2 SNEGSKA (reference sequence). Between the trimmed V and J ends, which lost 3 bases and 3 bases, there was a span of 9 bases. CDR3 sequence reads: CSASRDSYNEQFF. The CDR3 bases are TGCAGTGCTAGTAGAGACAGCTACAATGAGCAGTTCTTC.

Only one count was recorded for this clone. The rearrangement uses TRBV10-3 and TRBJ2-2, with 8 bases matching TRBD2. The CDR3 contains 16 residues. The trim removed 0 bases at V and 5 bases at J, leaving 5 bases unmatched. The germline V gene encodes CDR1 ENHRY and CDR2 SYGVKD. The CDR3 nucleotides are TGTGCCATCAGTGAGTCGAGGTCTAGCGGGACCGGGGAGCTGTTTTTT. Protein sequence: CAISESRSSGTGELFF.

This clone occurred once. The V and J genes are TRBV18 and TRBJ1-1; 9 positions match TRBD1. The CDR3 covers 14 residues. Per germline, CDR1 KGHSH and CDR2 LQKENI. The trim removed 5 bases at V and 5 bases at J, leaving 6 bases unmatched. The CDR3 protein is CASSSTGGRTEAFF. The CDR3 DNA reads as TGTGCCAGCTCAAGTACAGGGGGCCGGACTGAAGCTTTCTTT.

The chain employs TRBV5-1 and TRBJ1-4, with TRBD1 matching 7 bases. This CDR3 contains 16 residues. The junction had 10 bases not matched to a gene; V was cut back by 4 bases and J by 4 bases. Per germline, CDR1 SGHRS and CDR2 YFSETQ. The CDR3 bases are TGCGCCAGCAGCCCTGGGACAGAACAAATTAATGAAAAACTGTTTTTT. It yields the protein CASSPGTEQINEKLFF.

This clone was counted once. The chain joins TRBV28 to TRBJ1-6, with D unresolved. The germline CDR1 and CDR2 sequences are MDHEN and SYDVKM. Trimming removed 5 bases from V and 14 bases from J, with 13 bases in between. This CDR3 contains 12 residues. CDR3 region: CASSTTGLALHF. The CDR3 DNA follows: TGTGCCAGCAGTACTACCGGTTTGGCCCTCCACTTT.

The V gene is TRBV27, the J gene TRBJ1-1; unclear D gene. V was shortened by 8 bases and J by 0 bases, with 16 bases between the two germline ends. The germline V gene encodes CDR1 MNHEY and CDR2 SMNVEV (reference sequence). This CDR3 is 15 amino acids long. The CDR3 coding sequence is TGTGCCAGCGCCCCGCAGCGAATTATGAACACTGAAGCTTTCTTT. Its translation is CASAPQRIMNTEAFF.

V usage is TRBV27 and J usage is TRBJ1-2, with 8 bases that match TRBD1. The CDR3 loop spans 13 amino acids. Germline lookup yields CDR1 MNHEY and CDR2 SMNVEV (reference sequence). V trimming: 6 bases; J trimming: 4 bases; junction bases outside the gene matches: 4. This CDR3 reads CASSRGTGYGYTF. CDR3 DNA: TGTGCCAGCAGCCGGGGGACAGGCTATGGCTACACCTTC.

The chain has TRBV27 and TRBJ2-2; D is unresolved. Trimming removed 6 bases from V and 3 bases from J, with 5 bases in between. Germline V gene data show CDR1 as MNHEY and CDR2 as SMNVEV (reference sequence). CDR3 length equals 12 residues. The CDR3 sequence: CASRLYTGELFF. The CDR3 nucleotides are TGTGCCAGCAGACTATACACCGGGGAGCTGTTTTTT.

The V call is TRBV28, the J call TRBJ2-1; 14 bases map to TRBD2. Per the germline V gene, CDR1 is MDHEN and CDR2 is SYDVKM. Unmatched junction bases numbered 10, after V lost 6 bases and J lost 0 bases. CDR3 length: 19 amino acids. As DNA, the CDR3 is TGTGCCAGCAGCTTCATAGGACTAGCGGGAGGTAGCTCCTACAATGAGCAGTTCTTC. Translated, it gives CASSFIGLAGGSSYNEQFF.

V gene TRBV2 combines with J gene TRBJ1-6, with TRBD1 matching over 7 bases. CDR1 is SNHLY and CDR2 is FYNNEI in the germline V gene. Trimming at V came to 5 bases and at J to 10 bases, leaving 20 bases not matched to a gene. The CDR3 has 18 residues. The CDR3 sequence: CASSITQPGQSTRSPLHF. The CDR3 DNA sequence: TGTGCCAGCAGTATAACACAACCGGGACAGTCCACCCGATCACCCCTCCACTTT.

The V gene is TRBV10-2, the J gene TRBJ1-4; the match to TRBD1 covers 9 bases. Germline trimming cut 6 bases from V and 5 bases from J; bases unmatched to any gene: 10. The CDR3 is 16 residues long. Germline CDR1 reads WSHSY; CDR2 reads SAAADI. The CDR3 nucleotides are TGCGCCAGCAGCAAAGGGACAGGGCGTTCGAATGAAAAACTGTTTTTT. Encoded protein: CASSKGTGRSNEKLFF.

The chain links TRBV19 to TRBJ2-1; TRBD1 matches 7 bases. This CDR3 region has 14 residues. The V gene end was trimmed by 3 bases and the J gene end by 15 bases; junction bases not matched to a gene: 14. Germline values: CDR1 LNHDA, CDR2 SQIVND (reference sequence). CDR3 sequence reads: CASSMGDRHRARFF. CDR3 nucleotide sequence: TGTGCCAGTAGTATGGGGGACAGACATAGGGCTCGGTTCTTC.

The chain employs TRBV6-1 and TRBJ2-7; D possibly corresponds to TRBD1 (6 bases). Deletions cut 5 bases from V and 5 bases from J, with 10 bases between. The CDR3 consists of 12 residues. Germline CDR1 reads MNHNS; CDR2 reads SASEGT. CDR3 nucleotides: TGTGCCAGCAGTTCATCAGGGGACGAGCAGTACGTC. Translation: CASSSSGDEQYV.

This sequence joins TRBV19 and TRBJ1-5; TRBD1 matches 7 bases. CDR3 length: 14 residues. V was clipped by 3 bases and J by 7 bases; unmatched bases: 6. Germline CDR1 and CDR2: LNHDA and SQIVND (reference sequence). The CDR3 region has the DNA TGTGCCAGTAGTATCGGCAGGGGGTACCAGCCCCAGCATTTT. Amino acids: CASSIGRGYQPQHF.

The V gene is TRBV18, the J gene TRBJ1-2, with TRBD1 matching 7 bases. The ends lost 3 bases at V and 2 bases at J; junction bases unmatched: 6. CDR1 is KGHSH and CDR2 is LQKENI in the germline V gene. This CDR3 contains 15 residues. CDR3 region: CASSPEQGNNYGYTF. For the CDR3, the DNA is TGTGCCAGCTCACCGGAACAGGGGAACAACTATGGCTACACCTTC.

V and J are TRBV14 and TRBJ2-1, with 11 nucleotides matching TRBD2. V lost 3 bases to trimming and J lost 6 bases; unmatched junction nucleotides: 4. Per the germline V gene, CDR1 is SGHDN and CDR2 is FVKESK. The CDR3 has 15 amino acids. Written as DNA, the CDR3 is TGTGCCAGCAGCCATGGTCTAGCGGGAGGCAATGAGCAGTTCTTC. Its translation: CASSHGLAGGNEQFF. The full variable domain, completed using reference TRBV14 and TRBJ2-1, is EAGVTQFPSHSVIEKGQTVTLRCDPISGHDNLYWYRRVMGKEIKFLLHFVKESKQDESGMPNNRFLAERTGGTYSTLKVQPAELEDSGVYFCASSHGLAGGNEQFFGPGTRLTVL.

The sample holds one count of this clone. This chain links TRBV2 with TRBJ2-5, with 8 nucleotides matching TRBD1. The CDR3 extends over 14 amino acids. Germline-derived CDR1 and CDR2 are SNHLY and FYNNEI. V lost 6 bases and J lost 2; bases outside the gene matches: 5. CDR3 loop: CASSADRAQETQYF. CDR3 nucleotide sequence: TGTGCCAGCAGCGCGGACAGGGCACAAGAGACCCAGTACTTC.

V and J are TRBV28 and TRBJ2-5, with 12 bases matching TRBD2. V shed 5 bases, J shed 4 bases, and the junction held 8 bases outside the gene matches. The CDR3 length is 16 residues. CDR1 MDHEN and CDR2 SYDVKM come from the germline V gene. The CDR3 sequence: CASSTPETSGGETQYF. The CDR3 DNA sequence: TGTGCCAGCAGTACCCCGGAGACTAGCGGGGGAGAGACCCAGTACTTC.

The V call is TRBV18, the J call TRBJ2-4; 9 bases align to TRBD2. This CDR3 contains 16 residues. CDR1 and CDR2 (germline): KGHSH, LQKENI. The junction had 12 bases not matched to a gene; V was cut back by 2 bases and J by 10 bases. This chain's CDR3 is CASSPGATSGEGIQYF. Written as DNA, the CDR3 is TGTGCCAGCTCACCAGGGGCGACTAGCGGAGAAGGGATTCAGTACTTC.

The chain has TRBV4-1 and TRBJ1-4; tentatively, D is TRBD1 (6 bases). Between the trimmed V and J ends, which lost 4 bases and 8 bases, there was a span of 14 bases. Germline V gives CDR1 MGHRA, CDR2 YSYEKL. This CDR3 is 14 amino acids long. CDR3 coding DNA: TGCGCCAGCAGCCTTGAGGCAGGGGTGGAAAAACTGTTTTTT. It translates to CASSLEAGVEKLFF.